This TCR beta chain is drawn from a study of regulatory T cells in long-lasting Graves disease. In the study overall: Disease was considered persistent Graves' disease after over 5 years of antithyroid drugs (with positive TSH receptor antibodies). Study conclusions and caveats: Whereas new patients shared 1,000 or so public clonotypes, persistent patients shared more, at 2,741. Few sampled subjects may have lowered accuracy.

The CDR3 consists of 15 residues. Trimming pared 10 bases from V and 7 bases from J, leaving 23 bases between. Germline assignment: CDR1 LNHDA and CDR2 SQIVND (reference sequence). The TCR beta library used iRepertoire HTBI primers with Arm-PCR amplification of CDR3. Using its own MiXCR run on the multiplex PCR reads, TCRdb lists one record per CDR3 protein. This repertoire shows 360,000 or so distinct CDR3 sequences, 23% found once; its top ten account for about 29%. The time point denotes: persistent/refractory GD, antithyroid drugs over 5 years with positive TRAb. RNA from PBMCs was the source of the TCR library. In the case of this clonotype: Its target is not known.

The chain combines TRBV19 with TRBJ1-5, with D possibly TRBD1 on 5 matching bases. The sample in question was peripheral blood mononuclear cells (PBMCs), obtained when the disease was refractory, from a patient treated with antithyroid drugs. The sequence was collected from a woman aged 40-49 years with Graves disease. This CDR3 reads CATSGEGTGGQPQHF. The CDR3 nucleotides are TGTGCCACCTCCGGTGAGGGGACGGGGGGGCAGCCCCAGCATTTT.